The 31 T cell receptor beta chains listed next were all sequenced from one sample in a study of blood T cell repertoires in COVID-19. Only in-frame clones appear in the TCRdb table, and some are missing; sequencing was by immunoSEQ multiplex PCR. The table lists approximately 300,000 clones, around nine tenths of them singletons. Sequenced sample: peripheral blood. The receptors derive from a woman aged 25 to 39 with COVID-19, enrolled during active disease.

As DNA, the CDR3 is TGTGCCAGCAGTTTCGGGACTAGCGGTTACAATGAGCAGTTCTTC. It translates to CASSFGTSGYNEQFF. J is TRBJ2-1 and V is TRBV27, with 11 bases lining up with TRBD2. J was trimmed by 4 bases and V by 3 bases; bases with no gene match: 2. In germline, CDR1 is MNHEY, CDR2 SMNVEV (reference sequence). The CDR3 totals 15 residues.

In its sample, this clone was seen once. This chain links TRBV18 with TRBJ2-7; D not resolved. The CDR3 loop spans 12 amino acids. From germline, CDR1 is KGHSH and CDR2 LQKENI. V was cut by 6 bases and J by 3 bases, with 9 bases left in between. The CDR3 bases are TGTGCCAGCTCCGAGGATTTCTACGAGCAGTACTTC. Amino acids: CASSEDFYEQYF.

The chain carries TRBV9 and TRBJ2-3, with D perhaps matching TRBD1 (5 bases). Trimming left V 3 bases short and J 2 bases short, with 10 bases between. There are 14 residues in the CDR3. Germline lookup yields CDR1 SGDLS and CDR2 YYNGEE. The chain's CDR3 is CASSEDTYTDTQYF. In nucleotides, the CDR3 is TGTGCCAGCAGCGAGGACACTTACACAGATACGCAGTATTTT.

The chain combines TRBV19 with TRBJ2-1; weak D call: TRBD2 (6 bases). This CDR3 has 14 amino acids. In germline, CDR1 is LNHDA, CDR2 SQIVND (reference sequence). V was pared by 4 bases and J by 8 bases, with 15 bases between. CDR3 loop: CASSNSGTLDEQFF. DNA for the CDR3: TGTGCCAGTAGTAATAGCGGAACTCTGGATGAGCAGTTCTTC.

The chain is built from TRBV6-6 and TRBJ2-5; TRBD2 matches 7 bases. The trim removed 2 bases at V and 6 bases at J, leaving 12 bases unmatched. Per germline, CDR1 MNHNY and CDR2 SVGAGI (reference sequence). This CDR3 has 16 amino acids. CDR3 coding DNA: TGTGCCAGCAGTTACCCAGGACTAGAAGGAGGACAGACCCAGTACTTC. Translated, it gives CASSYPGLEGGQTQYF.

CDR3 coding DNA: TGTGCCAGCAGTAAAGCGGGACTCACGAACACTGAAGCTTTCTTT. Its protein product is CASSKAGLTNTEAFF. The V and J genes are TRBV6-6 and TRBJ1-1; D is perhaps TRBD1 (5 bases). Trimming shortened V by 5 bases and J by 1 base, and 14 bases separated the two germline ends. This CDR3 has 15 amino acids. Germline loops: CDR1 MNHNY, CDR2 SVGAGI (reference sequence).

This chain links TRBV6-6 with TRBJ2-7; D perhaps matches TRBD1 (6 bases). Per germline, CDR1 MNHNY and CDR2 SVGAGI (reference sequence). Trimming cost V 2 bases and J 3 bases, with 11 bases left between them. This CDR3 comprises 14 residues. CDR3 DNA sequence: TGTGCCAGCAGTTACGGGTCAGGGGACTACGAGCAGTACTTC. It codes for CASSYGSGDYEQYF.

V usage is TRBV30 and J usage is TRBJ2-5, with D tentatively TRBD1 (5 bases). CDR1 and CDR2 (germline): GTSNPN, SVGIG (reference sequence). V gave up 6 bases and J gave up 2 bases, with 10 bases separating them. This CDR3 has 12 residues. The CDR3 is CACYRPQETQYF. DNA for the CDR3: TGTGCCTGTTACAGGCCACAAGAGACCCAGTACTTC.

The CDR3 coding sequence is TGTGCCAGCAGCGTAGAATATTTCTCCTACGAGCAGTACTTC. Translating gives CASSVEYFSYEQYF. This chain uses TRBV9 with TRBJ2-7; D call uncertain. This CDR3 region has 14 residues. Trimming took off 0 bases at V and 0 bases at J, with 7 bases between the two ends. Germline V lookup: CDR1 SGDLS, CDR2 YYNGEE.

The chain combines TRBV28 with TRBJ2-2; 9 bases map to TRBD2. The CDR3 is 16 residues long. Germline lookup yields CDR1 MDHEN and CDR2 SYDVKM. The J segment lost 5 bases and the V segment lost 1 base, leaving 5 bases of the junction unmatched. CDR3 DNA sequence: TGTGCCAGCAGTTTATCCAGCGGGGGGATGACCGGGGAGCTGTTTTTT. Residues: CASSLSSGGMTGELFF.

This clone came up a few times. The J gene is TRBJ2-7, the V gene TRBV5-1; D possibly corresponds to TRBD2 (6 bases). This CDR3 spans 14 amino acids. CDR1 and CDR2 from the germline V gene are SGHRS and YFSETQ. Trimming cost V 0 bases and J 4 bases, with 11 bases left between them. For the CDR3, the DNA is TGCGCCAGCAGCTTGGCCTTCGGGAGTTACGAGCAGTACTTC. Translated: CASSLAFGSYEQYF.

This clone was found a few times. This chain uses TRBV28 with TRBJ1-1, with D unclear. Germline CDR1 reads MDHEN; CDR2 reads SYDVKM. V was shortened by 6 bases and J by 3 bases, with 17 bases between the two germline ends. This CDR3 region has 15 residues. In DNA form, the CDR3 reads TGTGCCAGCAGGCCGAGCCGCCTGCGGTACACTGAAGCTTTCTTT. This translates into CASRPSRLRYTEAFF. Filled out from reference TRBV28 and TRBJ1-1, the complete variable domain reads DVKVTQSSRYLVKRTGEKVFLECVQDMDHENMFWYRQDPGLGLRLIYFSYDVKMKEKGDIPEGYSVSREKKERFSLILESASTNQTSMYLCASRPSRLRYTEAFFGQGTRLTVV.

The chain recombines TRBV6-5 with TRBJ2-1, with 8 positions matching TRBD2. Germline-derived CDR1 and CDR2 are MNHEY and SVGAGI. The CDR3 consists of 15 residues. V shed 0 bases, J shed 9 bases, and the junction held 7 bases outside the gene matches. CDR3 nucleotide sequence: TGTGCCAGCAGTTACTCATCGGCGGGAGGAGTTGAGCAGTTCTTC. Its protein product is CASSYSSAGGVEQFF.

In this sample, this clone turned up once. CDR3 bases: TGTGCCAGCAGCAAGCCACCCCGGGACAGGGAAACAATGAACACCGGGGAGCTGTTTTTT. Encoded protein: CASSKPPRDRETMNTGELFF. The chain combines TRBV21-1 with TRBJ2-2; whether TRBD1, the table's D call, matches the DNA was not checked. TRBV21-1 is marked as a pseudogene. The CDR3 spans 20 residues.

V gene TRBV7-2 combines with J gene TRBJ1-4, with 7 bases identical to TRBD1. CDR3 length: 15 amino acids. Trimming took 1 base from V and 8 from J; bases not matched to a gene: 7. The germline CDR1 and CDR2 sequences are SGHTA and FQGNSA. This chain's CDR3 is CASSLDKGAWEKLFF. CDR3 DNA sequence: TGTGCCAGCAGCTTAGATAAGGGGGCATGGGAAAAACTGTTTTTT. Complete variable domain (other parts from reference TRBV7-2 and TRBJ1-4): GAGVSQSPSNKVTEKGKDVELRCDPISGHTALYWYRQSLGQGLEFLIYFQGNSAPDKSGLPSDRFSAERTGGSVSTLTIQRTQQEDSAVYLCASSLDKGAWEKLFFGSGTQLSVL.

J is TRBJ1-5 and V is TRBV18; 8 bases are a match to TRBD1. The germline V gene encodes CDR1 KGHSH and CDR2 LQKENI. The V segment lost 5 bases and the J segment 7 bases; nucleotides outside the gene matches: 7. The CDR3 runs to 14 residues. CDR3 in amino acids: CASSSQGARQPQHF. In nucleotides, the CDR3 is TGTGCCAGCTCATCCCAGGGGGCGAGACAGCCCCAGCATTTT.

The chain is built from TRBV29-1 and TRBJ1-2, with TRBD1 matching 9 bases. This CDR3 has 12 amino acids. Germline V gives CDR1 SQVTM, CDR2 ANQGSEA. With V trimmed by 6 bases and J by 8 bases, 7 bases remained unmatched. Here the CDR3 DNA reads TGCAGCGTCGTGGGACAGGGACAAGGCTACACCTTC. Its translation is CSVVGQGQGYTF.

The CDR3 is CASSLADRGRSPLHF. CDR3 bases: TGCGCCAGCAGCTTGGCCGACAGGGGGAGGTCACCCCTCCACTTT. V gene TRBV5-1 combines with J gene TRBJ1-6; 9 bases line up with TRBD1. J was trimmed by 10 bases and V by 0 bases; bases with no gene match: 5. In germline, CDR1 is SGHRS, CDR2 YFSETQ. The CDR3 length is 15 residues.

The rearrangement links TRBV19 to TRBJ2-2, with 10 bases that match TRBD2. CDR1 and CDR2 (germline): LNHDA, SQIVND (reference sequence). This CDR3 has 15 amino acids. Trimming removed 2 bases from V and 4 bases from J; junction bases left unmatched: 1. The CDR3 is CASSILAGVTGELFF. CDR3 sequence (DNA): TGTGCCAGTAGTATACTAGCGGGAGTCACCGGGGAGCTGTTTTTT.

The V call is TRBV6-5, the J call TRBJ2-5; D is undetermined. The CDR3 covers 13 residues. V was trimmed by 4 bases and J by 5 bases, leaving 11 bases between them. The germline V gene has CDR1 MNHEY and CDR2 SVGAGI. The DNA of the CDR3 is TGTGCCAGCAGTTTAGCAGCTCGGGAGACCCAGTACTTC. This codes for CASSLAARETQYF.

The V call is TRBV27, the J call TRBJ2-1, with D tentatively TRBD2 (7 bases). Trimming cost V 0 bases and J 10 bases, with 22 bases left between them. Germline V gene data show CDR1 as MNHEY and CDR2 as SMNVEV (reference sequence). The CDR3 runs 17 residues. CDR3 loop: CASSLSDVRGGFREQFF. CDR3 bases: TGTGCCAGCAGTTTATCGGATGTGAGGGGGGGGTTCAGAGAGCAGTTCTTC.

The CDR3 here is CASSYGQGEQYF. The CDR3 bases are TGCGCCAGCAGCTACGGACAGGGTGAGCAGTACTTC. The chain combines TRBV5-1 with TRBJ2-7; 8 bases line up with TRBD1. The CDR3 totals 12 residues. The germline CDR1 and CDR2 sequences are SGHRS and YFSETQ. Trimming removed 3 bases from V and 7 bases from J; junction bases left unmatched: 3.

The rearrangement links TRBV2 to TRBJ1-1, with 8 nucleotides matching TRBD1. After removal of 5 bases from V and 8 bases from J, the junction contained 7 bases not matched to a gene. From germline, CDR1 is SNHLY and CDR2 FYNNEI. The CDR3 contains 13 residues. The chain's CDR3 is CASSLRQGLEAFF. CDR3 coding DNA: TGTGCCAGCAGTTTGAGACAGGGGTTGGAAGCTTTCTTT.

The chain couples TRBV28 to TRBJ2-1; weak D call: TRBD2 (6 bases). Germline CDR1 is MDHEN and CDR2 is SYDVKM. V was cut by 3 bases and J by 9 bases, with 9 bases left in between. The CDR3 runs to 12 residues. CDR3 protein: CASSFGGGEQFF. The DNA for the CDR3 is TGTGCCAGCAGTTTTGGGGGAGGTGAGCAGTTCTTC.

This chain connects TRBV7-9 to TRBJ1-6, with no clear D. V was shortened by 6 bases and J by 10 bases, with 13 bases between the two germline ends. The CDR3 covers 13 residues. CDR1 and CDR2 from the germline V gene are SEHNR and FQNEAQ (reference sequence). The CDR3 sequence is CASRSPEGSPLHF. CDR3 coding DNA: TGTGCCAGCAGGTCCCCCGAGGGCTCACCCCTCCACTTT.

The CDR3 region is CASSEVGLGELFF. CDR3 in DNA: TGTGCCAGCAGTGAGGTGGGACTAGGGGAGCTGTTTTTT. The chain uses TRBV2 and TRBJ2-2, with TRBD2 identical over 7 bases. CDR1 is SNHLY, CDR2 FYNNEI, per germline. There are 13 residues in the CDR3. J lost 8 bases, V lost 3 bases, and 3 bases had no gene match.

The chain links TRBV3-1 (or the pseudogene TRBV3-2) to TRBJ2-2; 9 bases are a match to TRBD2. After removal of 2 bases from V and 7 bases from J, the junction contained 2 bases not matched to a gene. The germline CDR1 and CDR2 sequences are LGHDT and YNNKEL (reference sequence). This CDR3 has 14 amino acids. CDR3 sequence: CASSQLAGIGELFF. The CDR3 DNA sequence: TGTGCCAGCAGCCAACTAGCGGGAATCGGGGAGCTGTTTTTT.

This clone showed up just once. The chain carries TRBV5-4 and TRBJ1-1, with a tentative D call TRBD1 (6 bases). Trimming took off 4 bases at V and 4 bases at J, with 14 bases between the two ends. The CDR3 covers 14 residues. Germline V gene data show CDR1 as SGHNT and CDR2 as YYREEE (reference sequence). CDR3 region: CASSTPAGATEAFF. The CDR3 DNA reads TGTGCCAGCAGCACCCCGGCAGGGGCCACTGAAGCTTTCTTT. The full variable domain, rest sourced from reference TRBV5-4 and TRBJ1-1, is ETGVTQSPTHLIKTRGQQVTLRCSSQSGHNTVSWYQQALGQGPQFIFQYYREEENGRGNFPPRFSGLQFPNYSSELNVNALELDDSALYLCASSTPAGATEAFFGQGTRLTVV.

The CDR3 protein is CAGTGGGTQYF. CDR3 DNA sequence: TGTGCAGGGACAGGGGGCGGTACGCAGTATTTT. The chain carries TRBV30 and TRBJ2-3; 12 bases agree with TRBD1. Germline CDR1 reads GTSNPN; CDR2 reads SVGIG (reference sequence). The CDR3 is made up of 11 amino acids.

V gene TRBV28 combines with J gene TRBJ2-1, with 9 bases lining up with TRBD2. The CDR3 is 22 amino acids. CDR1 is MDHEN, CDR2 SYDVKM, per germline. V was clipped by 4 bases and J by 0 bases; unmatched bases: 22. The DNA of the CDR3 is TGTGCCAGCAGTTCCTATGGATCCCCCGGGACTAGCTCTCCGAGCTCCTACAATGAGCAGTTCTTC. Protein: CASSSYGSPGTSSPSSYNEQFF.

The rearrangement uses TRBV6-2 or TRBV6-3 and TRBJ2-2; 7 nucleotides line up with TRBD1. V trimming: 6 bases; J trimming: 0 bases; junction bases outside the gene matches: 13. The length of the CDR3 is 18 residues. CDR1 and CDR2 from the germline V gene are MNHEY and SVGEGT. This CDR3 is CASSQTRDRTSNTGELFF. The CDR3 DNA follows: TGTGCCAGCAGCCAAACTCGGGACAGAACTTCGAACACCGGGGAGCTGTTTTTT.